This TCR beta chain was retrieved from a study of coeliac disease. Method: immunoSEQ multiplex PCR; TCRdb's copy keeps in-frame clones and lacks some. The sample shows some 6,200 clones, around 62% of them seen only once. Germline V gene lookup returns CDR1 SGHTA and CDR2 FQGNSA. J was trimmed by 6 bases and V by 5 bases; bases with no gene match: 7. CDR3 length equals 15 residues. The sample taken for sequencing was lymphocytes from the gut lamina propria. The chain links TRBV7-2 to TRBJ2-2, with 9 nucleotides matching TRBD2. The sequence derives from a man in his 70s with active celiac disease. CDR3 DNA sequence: TGTGCCAGCAGCGGCCCGCTAGCGGGGCCCGGGGAGCTGTTTTTT. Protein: CASSGPLAGPGELFF.